This T cell receptor (beta chain) was obtained from a study of identifying expanded T cells in peripheral blood. Using immunoSEQ multiplex PCR, the repertoire was profiled, and TCRdb retains in-frame clones only, with some absent. Among about 81,000 clones listed, 84% were seen once. Trimming left V 6 bases short and J 8 bases short, with 14 bases between. Germline V gene sequence: CDR1 SGHTA, CDR2 FQGTGA. This CDR3 comprises 13 residues. Sequencing was carried out using blood. The receptor comes from a person between 18 and 75 years old in good health. This sequence joins TRBV7-3 and TRBJ2-1; D gene uncertain. DNA for the CDR3: TGTGCCAGCAGTCCGCTAATAGGATATGAGCAGTTCTTC. This sequence encodes CASSPLIGYEQFF.